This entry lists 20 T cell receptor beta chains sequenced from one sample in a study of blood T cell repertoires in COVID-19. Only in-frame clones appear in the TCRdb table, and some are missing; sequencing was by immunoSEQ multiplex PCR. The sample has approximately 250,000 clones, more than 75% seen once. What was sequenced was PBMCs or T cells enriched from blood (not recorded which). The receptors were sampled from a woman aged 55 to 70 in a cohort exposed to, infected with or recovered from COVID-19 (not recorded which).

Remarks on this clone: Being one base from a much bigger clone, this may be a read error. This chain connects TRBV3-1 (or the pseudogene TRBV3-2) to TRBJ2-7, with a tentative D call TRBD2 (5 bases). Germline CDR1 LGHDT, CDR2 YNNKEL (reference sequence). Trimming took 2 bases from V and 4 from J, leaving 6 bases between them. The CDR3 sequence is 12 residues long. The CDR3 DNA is TGTGCCAGCAGCCAACGGGGTTACGAGCAGTACTTC. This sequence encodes CASSQRGYEQYF.

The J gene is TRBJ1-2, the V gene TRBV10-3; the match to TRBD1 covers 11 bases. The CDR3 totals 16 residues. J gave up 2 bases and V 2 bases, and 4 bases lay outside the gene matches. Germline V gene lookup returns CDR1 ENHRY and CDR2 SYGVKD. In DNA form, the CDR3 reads TGTGCCATCAGTGAGCGGACAGGGGGCGGAAACTATGGCTACACCTTC. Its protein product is CAISERTGGGNYGYTF.

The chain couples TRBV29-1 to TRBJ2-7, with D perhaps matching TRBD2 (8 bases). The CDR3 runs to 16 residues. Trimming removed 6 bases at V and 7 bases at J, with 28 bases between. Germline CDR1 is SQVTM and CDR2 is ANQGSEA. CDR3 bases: TGCAGCGTGAGGGGGCAGACCGGACTAGCACCGGGGGAGCAGTACTTC. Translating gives CSVRGQTGLAPGEQYF.

CDR3 protein: CATSRDPRGLDTQYF. The CDR3, as DNA: TGTGCCACCAGCAGAGATCCTAGGGGGCTGGATACGCAGTATTTT. V is TRBV15 and J is TRBJ2-3; 7 bases fit TRBD1. V dropped 0 bases and J dropped 6; count of bases not matched to a gene: 6. Germline values: CDR1 LNHNV, CDR2 YYDKDF (reference sequence). There are 15 residues in the CDR3.

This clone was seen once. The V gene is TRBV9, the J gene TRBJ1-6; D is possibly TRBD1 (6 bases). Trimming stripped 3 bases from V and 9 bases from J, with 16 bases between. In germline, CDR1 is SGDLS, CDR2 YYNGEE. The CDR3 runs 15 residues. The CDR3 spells CASSANRVGGSPLHF. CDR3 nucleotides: TGTGCCAGCAGCGCAAACAGGGTCGGCGGTTCACCCCTCCACTTT. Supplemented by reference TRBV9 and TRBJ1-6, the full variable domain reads DSGVTQTPKHLITATGQRVTLRCSPRSGDLSVYWYQQSLDQGLQFLIQYYNGEERAKGNILERFSAQQFPDLHSELNLSSLELGDSALYFCASSANRVGGSPLHFGNGTRLTVT.

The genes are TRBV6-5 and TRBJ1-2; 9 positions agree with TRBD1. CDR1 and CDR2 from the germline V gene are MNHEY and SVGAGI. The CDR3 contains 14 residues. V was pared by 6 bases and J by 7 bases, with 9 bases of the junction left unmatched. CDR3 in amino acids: CASRGTGLGAGYTF. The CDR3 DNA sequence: TGTGCCAGCAGGGGGACAGGGTTGGGAGCTGGCTACACCTTC.

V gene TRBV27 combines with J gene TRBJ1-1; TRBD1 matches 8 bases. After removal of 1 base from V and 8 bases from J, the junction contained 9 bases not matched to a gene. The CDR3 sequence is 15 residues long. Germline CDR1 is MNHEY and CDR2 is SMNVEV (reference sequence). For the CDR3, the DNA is TGTGCCAGCAGTTTATGGGCCCCGACAGGGGACGAAGCTTTCTTT. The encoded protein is CASSLWAPTGDEAFF.

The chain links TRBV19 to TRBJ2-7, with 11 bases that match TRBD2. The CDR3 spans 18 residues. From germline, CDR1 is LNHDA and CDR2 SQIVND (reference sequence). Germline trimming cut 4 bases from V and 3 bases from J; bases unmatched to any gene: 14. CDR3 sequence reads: CASSRTGTSGKNLYEQYF. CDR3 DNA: TGTGCCAGTAGTAGGACCGGGACTAGCGGAAAAAACCTCTACGAGCAGTACTTC.

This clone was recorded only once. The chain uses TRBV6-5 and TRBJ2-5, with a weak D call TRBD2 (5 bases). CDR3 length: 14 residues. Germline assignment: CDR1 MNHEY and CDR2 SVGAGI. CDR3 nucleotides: TGTGCGGCTTTAAGGACTCTCCGGCGGGAGACCCAGTACTTC. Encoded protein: CAALRTLRRETQYF.

CDR3 sequence (DNA): TGTGCCAGCAGCCCTTTCCCCGGGGAGCTGTTTTTT. Translated, it gives CASSPFPGELFF. The chain employs TRBV2 and TRBJ2-2; D gene ambiguous. V gave up 6 bases and J gave up 6 bases, with 8 bases separating them. Germline CDR1 and CDR2: SNHLY and FYNNEI. This CDR3 has 12 amino acids. Together with reference TRBV2 and TRBJ2-2, the CDR3 gives the full variable domain: EPEVTQTPSHQVTQMGQEVILRCVPISNHLYFYWYRQILGQKVEFLVSFYNNEISEKSEIFDDQFSVERPDGSNFTLKIRSTKLEDSAMYFCASSPFPGELFFGEGSRLTVL.

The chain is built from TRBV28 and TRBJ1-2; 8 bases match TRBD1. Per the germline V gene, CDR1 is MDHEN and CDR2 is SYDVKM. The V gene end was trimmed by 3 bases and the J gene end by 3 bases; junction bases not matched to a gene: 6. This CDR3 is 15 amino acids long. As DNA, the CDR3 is TGTGCCAGCAGTTTCGCAGGGGGCTGGGACTATGGCTACACCTTC. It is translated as CASSFAGGWDYGYTF.

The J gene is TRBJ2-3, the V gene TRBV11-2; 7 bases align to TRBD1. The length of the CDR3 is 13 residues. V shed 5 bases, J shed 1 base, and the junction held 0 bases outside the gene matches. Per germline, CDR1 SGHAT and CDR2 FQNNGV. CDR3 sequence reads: CASSRGRTDTQYF. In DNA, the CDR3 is TGTGCCAGCAGCAGGGGGCGCACAGATACGCAGTATTTT.

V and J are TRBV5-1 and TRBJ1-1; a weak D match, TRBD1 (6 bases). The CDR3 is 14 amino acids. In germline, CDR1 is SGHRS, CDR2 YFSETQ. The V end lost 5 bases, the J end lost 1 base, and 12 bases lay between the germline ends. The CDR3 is CASRWGPENTEAFF. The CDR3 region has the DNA TGCGCCAGCAGGTGGGGGCCAGAGAACACTGAAGCTTTCTTT.

CDR3 in DNA: TGTGCCAGCACCCGCCCAGACATCCCCTACGAGCAGTACTTC. Protein sequence: CASTRPDIPYEQYF. J is TRBJ2-7 and V is TRBV28, with D unresolved. The V end was cut by 7 bases, the J end by 2 bases, with 15 bases between. The CDR3 has 14 amino acids. Germline V gene lookup returns CDR1 MDHEN and CDR2 SYDVKM.

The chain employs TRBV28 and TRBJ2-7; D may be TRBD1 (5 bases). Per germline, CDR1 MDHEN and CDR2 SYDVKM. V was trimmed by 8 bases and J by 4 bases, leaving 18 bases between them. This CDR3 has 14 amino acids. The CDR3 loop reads CASVEAGPRYEQYF. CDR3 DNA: TGTGCCAGCGTTGAAGCAGGGCCTCGATACGAGCAGTACTTC.

CDR3 coding DNA: TGTGCCAGCAGTCAACGGGAGACCCAGTACTTC. It yields the protein CASSQRETQYF. V and J are TRBV6-5 and TRBJ2-5; no firm D call. The CDR3 has 11 residues. Germline values: CDR1 MNHEY, CDR2 SVGAGI. Trimming left V 5 bases short and J 5 bases short, with 6 bases between.

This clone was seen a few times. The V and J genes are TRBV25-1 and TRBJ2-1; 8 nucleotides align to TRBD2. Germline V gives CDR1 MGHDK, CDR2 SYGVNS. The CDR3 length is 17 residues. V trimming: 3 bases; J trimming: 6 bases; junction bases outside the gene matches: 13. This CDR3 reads CASSDPLTQREFNEQFF. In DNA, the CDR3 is TGTGCCAGCAGTGATCCCCTCACCCAGCGGGAGTTCAATGAGCAGTTCTTC.

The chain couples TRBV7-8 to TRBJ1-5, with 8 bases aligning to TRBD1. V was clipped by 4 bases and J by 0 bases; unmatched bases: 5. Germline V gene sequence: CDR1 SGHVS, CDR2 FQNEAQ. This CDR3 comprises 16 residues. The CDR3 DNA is TGTGCCAGCAGCTCGGGGACAGGCTATAGCAATCAGCCCCAGCATTTT. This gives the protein CASSSGTGYSNQPQHF.

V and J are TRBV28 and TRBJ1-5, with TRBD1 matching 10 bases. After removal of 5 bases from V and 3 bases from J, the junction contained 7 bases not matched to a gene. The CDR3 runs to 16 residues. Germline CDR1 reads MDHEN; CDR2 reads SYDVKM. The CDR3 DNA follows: TGTGCCAGCAGTCCCCTAGGACAGGGGGACAATCAGCCCCAGCATTTT. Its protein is CASSPLGQGDNQPQHF.

The CDR3 region has the DNA TGTGCCACCAGCGGGAGTGTGGCCGGGGAGCTGTTTTTT. It codes for CATSGSVAGELFF. The chain links TRBV12-3 or TRBV12-4 to TRBJ2-2, with 8 positions matching TRBD2. The ends lost 10 bases at V and 6 bases at J; junction bases unmatched: 7. The CDR3 has 13 amino acids.